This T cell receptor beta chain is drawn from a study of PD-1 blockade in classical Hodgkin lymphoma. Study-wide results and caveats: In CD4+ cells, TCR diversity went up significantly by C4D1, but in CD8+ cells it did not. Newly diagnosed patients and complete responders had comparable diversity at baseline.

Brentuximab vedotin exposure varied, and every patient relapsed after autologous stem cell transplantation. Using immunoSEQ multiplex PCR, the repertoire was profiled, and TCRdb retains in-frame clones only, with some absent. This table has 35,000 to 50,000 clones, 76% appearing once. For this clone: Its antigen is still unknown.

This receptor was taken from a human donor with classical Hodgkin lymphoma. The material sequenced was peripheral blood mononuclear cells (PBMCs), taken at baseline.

Written as DNA, the CDR3 is TGCAGCACAACAGGGGCTGGGTGGGAGGATACGCAGTATTTT. Protein product: CSTTGAGWEDTQYF. The chain links TRBV29-1 to TRBJ2-3; 7 bases fit TRBD1. Per the germline V gene, CDR1 is SQVTM and CDR2 is ANQGSEA. The CDR3 runs to 14 residues. V lost 8 bases, J lost 6 bases, and 14 bases stayed unmatched.